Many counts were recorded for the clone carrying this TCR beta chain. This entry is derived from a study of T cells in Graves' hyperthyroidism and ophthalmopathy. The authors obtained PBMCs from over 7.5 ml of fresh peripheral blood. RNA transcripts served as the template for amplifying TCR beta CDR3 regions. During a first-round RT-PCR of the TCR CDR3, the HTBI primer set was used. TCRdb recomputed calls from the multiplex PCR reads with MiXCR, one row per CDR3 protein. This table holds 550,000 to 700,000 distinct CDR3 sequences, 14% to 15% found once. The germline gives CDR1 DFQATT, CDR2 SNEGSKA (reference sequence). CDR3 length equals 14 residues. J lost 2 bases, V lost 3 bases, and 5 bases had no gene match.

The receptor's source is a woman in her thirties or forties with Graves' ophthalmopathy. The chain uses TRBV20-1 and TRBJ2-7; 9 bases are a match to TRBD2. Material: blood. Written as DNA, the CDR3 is TGCAGTGCTAGTTCGGGCGGGAGGGCCTACGAGCAGTACTTC. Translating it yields CSASSGGRAYEQYF.